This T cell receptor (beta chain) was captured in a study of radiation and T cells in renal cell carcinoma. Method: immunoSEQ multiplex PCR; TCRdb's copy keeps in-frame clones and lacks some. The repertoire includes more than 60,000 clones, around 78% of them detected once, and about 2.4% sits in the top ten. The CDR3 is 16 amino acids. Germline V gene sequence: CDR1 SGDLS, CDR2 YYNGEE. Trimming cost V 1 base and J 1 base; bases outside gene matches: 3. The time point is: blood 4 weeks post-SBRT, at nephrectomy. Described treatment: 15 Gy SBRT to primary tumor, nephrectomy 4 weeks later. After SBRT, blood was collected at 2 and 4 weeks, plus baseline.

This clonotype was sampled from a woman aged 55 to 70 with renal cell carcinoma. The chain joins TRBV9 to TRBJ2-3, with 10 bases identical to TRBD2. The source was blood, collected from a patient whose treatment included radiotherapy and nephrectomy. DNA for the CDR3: TGTGCCAGCAGCGTAACCCTAGCGGGGGGCACAGATACGCAGTATTTT. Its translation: CASSVTLAGGTDTQYF. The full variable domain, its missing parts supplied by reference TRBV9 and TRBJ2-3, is DSGVTQTPKHLITATGQRVTLRCSPRSGDLSVYWYQQSLDQGLQFLIQYYNGEERAKGNILERFSAQQFPDLHSELNLSSLELGDSALYFCASSVTLAGGTDTQYFGPGTRLTVL.